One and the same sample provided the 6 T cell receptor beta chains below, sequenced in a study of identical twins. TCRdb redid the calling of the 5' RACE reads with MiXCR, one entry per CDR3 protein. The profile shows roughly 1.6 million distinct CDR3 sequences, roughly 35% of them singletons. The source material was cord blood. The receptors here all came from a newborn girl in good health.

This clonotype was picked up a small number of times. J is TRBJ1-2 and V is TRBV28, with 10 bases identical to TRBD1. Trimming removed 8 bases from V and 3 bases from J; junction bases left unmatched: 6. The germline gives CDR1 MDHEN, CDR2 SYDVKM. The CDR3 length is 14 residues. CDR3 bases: TGTGCCAGCCTGGGACAGGGGTTTCACTATGGCTACACCTTC. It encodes CASLGQGFHYGYTF.

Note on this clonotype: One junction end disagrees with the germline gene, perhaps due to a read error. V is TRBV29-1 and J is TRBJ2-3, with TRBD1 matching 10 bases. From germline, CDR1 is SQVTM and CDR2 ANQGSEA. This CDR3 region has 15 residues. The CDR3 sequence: CSARPRDRGTDRQYF. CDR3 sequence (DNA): TGCAGCGCCCGCCCCCGGGACAGGGGCACAGATAGGCAGTATTTT.

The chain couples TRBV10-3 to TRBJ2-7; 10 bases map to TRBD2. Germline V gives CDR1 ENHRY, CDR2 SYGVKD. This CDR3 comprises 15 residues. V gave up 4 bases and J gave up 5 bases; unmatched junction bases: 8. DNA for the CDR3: TGTGCCATCAGTGCCTCACTAGCGGGGAGAAACGAGCAGTACTTC. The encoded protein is CAISASLAGRNEQYF.

The CDR3 DNA is TGTGCCAGCAGCTTAGCACTAGGCTATGGCTACACCTTC. This translates into CASSLALGYGYTF. The gene calls are TRBV7-9 and TRBJ1-2; D unresolved. Germline V gene sequence: CDR1 SEHNR, CDR2 FQNEAQ (reference sequence). V was cut by 0 bases and J by 4 bases, with 6 bases left in between. This CDR3 is 13 amino acids long.

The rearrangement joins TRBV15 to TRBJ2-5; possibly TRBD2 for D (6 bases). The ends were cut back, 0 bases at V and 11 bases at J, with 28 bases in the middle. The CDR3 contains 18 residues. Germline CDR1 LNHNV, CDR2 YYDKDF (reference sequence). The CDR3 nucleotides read TGTGCCACCAGCAGAGATATGGCCCGGCGGGGTTTAAACAATGAGCAGTACTTC. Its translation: CATSRDMARRGLNNEQYF.

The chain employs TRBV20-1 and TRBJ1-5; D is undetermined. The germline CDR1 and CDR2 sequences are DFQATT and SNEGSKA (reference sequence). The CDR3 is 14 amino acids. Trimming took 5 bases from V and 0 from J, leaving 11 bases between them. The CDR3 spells CSAPGALSNQPQHF. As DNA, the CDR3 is TGCAGTGCTCCCGGAGCGCTTAGCAATCAGCCCCAGCATTTT.